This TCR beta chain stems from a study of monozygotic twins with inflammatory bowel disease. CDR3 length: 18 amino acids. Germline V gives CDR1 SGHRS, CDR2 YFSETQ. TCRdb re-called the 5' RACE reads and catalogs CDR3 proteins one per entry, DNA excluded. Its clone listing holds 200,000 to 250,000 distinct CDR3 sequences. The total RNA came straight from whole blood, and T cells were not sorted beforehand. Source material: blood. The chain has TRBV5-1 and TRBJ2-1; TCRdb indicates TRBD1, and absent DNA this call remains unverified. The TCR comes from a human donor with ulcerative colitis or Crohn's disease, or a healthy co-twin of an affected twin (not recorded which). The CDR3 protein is CASSLDWETGTFYNEQFF. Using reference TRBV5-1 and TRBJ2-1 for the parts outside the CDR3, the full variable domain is KAGVTQTPRYLIKTRGQQVTLSCSPISGHRSVSWYQQTPGQGLQFLFEYFSETQRNKGNFPGRFSGRQFSNSRSEMNVSTLELGDSALYLCASSLDWETGTFYNEQFFGPGTRLTVL.